Sequencing of this T cell receptor (beta chain) was carried out in a study of identical twins. Whole-study findings and limits: Interpretation of the results relied on cross-sectional statistical analysis and not on following the same donors. Some out-of-frame alpha sequences were shared by twins, and these showed excess low generation probability.

It was template switching that added a universal primer site, and there were unique molecular identifiers on the cDNA. TCRdb fed the 5' RACE reads into MiXCR, producing one record per CDR3 protein. Of 400,000 to 500,000 distinct CDR3 sequences listed, less than 20% are singletons. About this clonotype: Its antigen is not identified.

The CDR3 is 17 residues long. V lost 4 bases, J lost 5 bases, and 13 bases stayed unmatched. Germline CDR1 MNHNS, CDR2 SASEGT. The clonotype originates from a man over 45 in good health. Sequencing input: naive T cells sorted from blood. The chain links TRBV6-1 to TRBJ1-2; 10 nucleotides agree with TRBD1. For the CDR3, the DNA is TGTGCCAGCAGTGGCCCGGGACAGGGGACTGTTCTGTATGGCTACACCTTC. This translates into CASSGPGQGTVLYGYTF.